The entry that follows covers one T cell receptor beta chain sequence. The antigen this receptor binds is unknown. Base-call qualities are not available, and no considerably larger clone is one nucleotide away. The sample comes from a study of beta chain features in type 1 diabetes (dated by TCRdb to between 2018 and 2020). For the wider study: No differences in mean age, gender distribution, total cell number or subset yield were found between patients and healthy donors. Across all samples, approximately 100 million sorted cells were examined, and cell number per subset correlated strongly with RNA yield. The study compared the TCRB repertoires of sorted circulating CD4+ T cell subsets in recently diagnosed type 1 diabetes patients with those in matched healthy donors. Naive and central memory subsets were obtained from all 30 or so donors, but regulatory and stem cell-like memory subsets were isolated from only 8 patients and about 8 healthy donors.

The entire amount of isolated RNA was reverse transcribed using the High Capacity cDNA Reverse Transcription Kit, so the sequenced TCRB transcripts were expressed ones. Naive, central memory and regulatory T cell samples underwent deep immunoSEQ sequencing, averaging approximately 3.5 million total reads per sample. Sorted cells were lysed in RLT buffer and RNA was extracted with DNase-treated RNeasy Micro or Mini kits, depending on cell number. Each cell subset was processed on its own to prevent cross-contamination, while patient and healthy donor samples were processed together. The immunoSEQ multiplex PCR was used to amplify TCRB sequences from cDNA, generating 87-bp fragments that spanned the CDR3 region. Sequencing of the amplicons was done on the Illumina HiSeq platform. Per the authors' processing: PCR bias was computationally corrected using synthetic template baselines, reads within Hamming distance 2 were collapsed, and singletons that could not be merged were discarded. Reads were aligned against IMGT to assign V, D and J genes, CDR3 length and insertions or deletions at six rearrangement sites. Within each subset, clonotype counts were normalized to the number of sorted cells before true diversity and Gini coefficients were calculated with the tcR R package. Repertoire sharing was quantified using the overlap coefficient calculated on TCRB nucleotide sequences. TCRdb re-hosts the immuneACCESS table, in-frame sequences only. Its copies lack some clones; in the studies checked, an unresolved V gene accounts for under half of them, and the cause for the rest is not known. D and trimming come from the DNA, and the V and J calls and clone size come from that table. This sample gives about 180,000 clones in total; roughly 8% of them show up just once. Roughly 0.5% of the sample rests with the top ten.

CDR1 and CDR2 were assigned from the germline V gene (reference sequence) as LNHDA and SQIVND. V sheds 9 bases and J sheds 4 bases, leaving 15 bases between their ends. CDR3 length: 13 amino acids, cysteine to phenylalanine. The read is trimmed to its CDR3 DNA, 39 bases read in frame from base 1. Study-level results and caveats: Sequencing cDNA rather than genomic DNA could over-represent highly expressing activated cells, although activation and CD3 levels did not differ between groups. In all four CD4+ subsets, TCRB CDR3 length was moderately but significantly shorter in type 1 diabetes patients. Naive, central memory and regulatory TCRB repertoires appeared to be more alike among patients than among healthy donors. HLA sub-analyses involved small numbers of individuals, so any influence of HLA type on TCRB rearrangement remained unresolved. At VDJ recombination sites, type 1 diabetes patients had fewer insertions and more deleted nucleotides, which implies abnormalities in thymic rearrangement. PCR may preferentially amplify shorter templates, but because patient and control samples were amplified and corrected together, any resulting skew would affect both groups equally.

Each donor gave one peripheral blood draw, roughly 120 mL on average, collected into heparinised tubes. A BD FACSAria II was used to sort naive, central memory, regulatory and stem cell-like memory CD4+ T cells with a panel that included CD45RO, CCR7, CD25, CD127, CD95 and CD27. A purity above 98% was achieved for all sorted populations. Right away, PBMCs were isolated by Lymphoprep density gradient centrifugation and were stained directly, with no culture step. Samples were stained and sorted in pairs, with one healthy donor and one patient per experiment, so that batch effects were minimized. The sequence was collected from a man aged 18 to 29 with type 1 diabetes. Sample: central memory CD4+ T cells from blood. The V and J segments used are TRBV19 and TRBJ2-5; the D gene is unclear. The DNA sequence is TGTGCCAGATCTGATGCTGCGCGAGAGACCCAGTACTTC. This gives the protein CARSDAARETQYF.